This TCR beta chain was sequenced in a study of blood T cell repertoires in COVID-19 (dated by TCRdb to 2020 to 2022). Regarding the research as a whole: The collaborator samples originated in the United States, Italy and Spain and spanned the acute and convalescent phases of COVID-19. The samples were drawn from two sources: the first 160 participants of the ongoing ImmuneRACE study, and fewer than 1,500 subjects contributed by 6 global collaborators. Sample metadata almost always included a de-identified subject ID, COVID-19 status, age in years and sex. Where available, HLA class I and class II types were taken from metadata supplied by the sample provider and were not determined by assay-based typing. The dataset comprised deeply sampled blood TCRbeta repertoires from subjects exposed to, actively infected with, or recovered from COVID-19. The material from the prospective study consisted of cDNA or gDNA derived from T cells, B-cell-depleted T cells, or PBMCs. The repertoires were released in a freely available public database meant as a resource for research on the immune response to SARS-CoV-2. Overall study results and their limits: The quantity of clinical and demographic metadata differed by source and by participant and was supplied without curation.

The immunoSEQ Assay, a bias-controlled multiplex PCR, was used to amplify TCRbeta CDR3 regions from genomic DNA. The original pipeline was this. Nucleated cell counts per sample were estimated from amplification of reference gene primers within the assay. To quantify the absolute abundance of each unique TCRbeta CDR3 rearrangement, sequence reads were collapsed and filtered. For each sample, productive Simpson clonality was calculated as the square root of Simpson's diversity index over productive rearrangements. This immuneACCESS table, as held by TCRdb, lists in-frame sequences with V and J called but not all clones. Of the missing ones, under half trace to an unresolved V gene in checked studies; the others have no known cause. V and J calls and clone size follow that table, whereas D and trimming were derived from the DNA. The sample table contains a few hundred thousand clones; only one count was recorded for around 90% of them. The ten largest clones represent around 5.8% of the sample.

One collaborating source in Seattle enrolled patients while the patients were actively infected and followed the patients over time throughout the course of disease. Each collaborating institution followed its own protocols to collect whole blood in K2EDTA tubes. For TCRbeta analysis, collaborator samples were shipped as frozen whole blood, as isolated PBMCs, or as DNA extracted from either sample type. With respect to this clone: What this receptor recognizes is not known. No base-level quality is on record; no much larger clone is a single base apart.

Spanning cysteine to phenylalanine, the CDR3 consists of 12 amino acids. Only the CDR3 portion is preserved as DNA: 36 bases, with reading frame beginning at the first base. V loses 4 bases at its end and J loses 6 bases; junction bases beyond the gene matches: 2. Sequences SGHRS (CDR1) and YFSETQ (CDR2) are obtained from the germline V gene. Source material: peripheral blood. This chain joins TRBV5-1 to TRBJ2-7; 9 nucleotides in the junction match TRBD2. This receptor was identified in a woman between 50 and 59 years old with COVID-19, enrolled during active disease. The CDR3 region reads CASSRLAAEQYF. The sequenced DNA is TGCGCCAGCAGCAGACTAGCGGCCGAGCAGTACTTC.